This T cell receptor (beta chain) was recorded in a study of blood T cell repertoires in COVID-19. This CDR3 has 16 amino acids. Deletions cut 7 bases from V and 4 bases from J, with 20 bases between. CDR1 and CDR2 from the germline V gene are SNHLY and FYNNEI. The table came from immunoSEQ multiplex PCR; TCRdb's copy has only in-frame clones and leaves some out. The sample records about 94,000 clones, around 67% being singletons. The sequence was collected from a man aged 70 or older with COVID-19, enrolled during active disease. This chain joins TRBV2 and TRBJ1-3; a possible D gene is TRBD1 (5 bases). The sequenced sample consisted of peripheral blood. As DNA, the CDR3 is TGTGCCAGCAACCCTGCTCAGGTTAAGGGGGGAAACACCATATATTTT. This translates into CASNPAQVKGGNTIYF.